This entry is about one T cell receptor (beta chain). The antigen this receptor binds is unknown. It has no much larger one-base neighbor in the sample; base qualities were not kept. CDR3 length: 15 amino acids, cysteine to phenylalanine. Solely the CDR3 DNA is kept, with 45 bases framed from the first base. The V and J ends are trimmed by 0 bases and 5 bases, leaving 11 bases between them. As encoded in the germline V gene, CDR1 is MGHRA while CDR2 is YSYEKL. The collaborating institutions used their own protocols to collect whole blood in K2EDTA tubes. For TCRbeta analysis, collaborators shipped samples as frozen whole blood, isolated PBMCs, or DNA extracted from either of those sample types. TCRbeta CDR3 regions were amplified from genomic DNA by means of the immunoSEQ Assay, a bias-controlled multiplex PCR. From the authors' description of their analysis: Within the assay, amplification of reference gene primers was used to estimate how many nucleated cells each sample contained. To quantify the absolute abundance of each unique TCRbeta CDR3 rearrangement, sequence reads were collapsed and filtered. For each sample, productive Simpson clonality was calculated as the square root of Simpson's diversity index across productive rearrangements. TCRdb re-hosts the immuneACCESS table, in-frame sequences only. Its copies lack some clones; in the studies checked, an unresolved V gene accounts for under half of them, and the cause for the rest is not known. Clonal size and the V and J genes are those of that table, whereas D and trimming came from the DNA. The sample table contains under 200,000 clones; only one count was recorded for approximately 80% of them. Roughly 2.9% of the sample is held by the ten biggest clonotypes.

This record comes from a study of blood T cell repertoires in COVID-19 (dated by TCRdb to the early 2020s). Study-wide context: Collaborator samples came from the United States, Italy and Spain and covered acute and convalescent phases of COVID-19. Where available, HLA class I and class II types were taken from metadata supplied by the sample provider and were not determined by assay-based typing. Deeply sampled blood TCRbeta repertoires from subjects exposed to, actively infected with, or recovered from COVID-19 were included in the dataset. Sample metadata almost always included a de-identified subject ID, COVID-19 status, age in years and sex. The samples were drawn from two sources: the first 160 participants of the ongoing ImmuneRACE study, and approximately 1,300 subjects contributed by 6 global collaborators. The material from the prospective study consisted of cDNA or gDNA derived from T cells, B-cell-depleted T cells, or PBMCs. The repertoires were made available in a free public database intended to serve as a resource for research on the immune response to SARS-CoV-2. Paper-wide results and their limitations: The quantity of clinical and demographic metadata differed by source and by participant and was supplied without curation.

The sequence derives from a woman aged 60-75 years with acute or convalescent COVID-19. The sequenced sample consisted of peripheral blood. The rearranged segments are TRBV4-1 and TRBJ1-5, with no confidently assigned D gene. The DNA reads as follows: TGCGCCAGCAGCCAAGATCCCCTAACAGATCAGCCCCAGCATTTT. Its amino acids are CASSQDPLTDQPQHF.